Below, one TCR beta chain is given with its context. The sample originates from a study of blood T cell repertoires in COVID-19. From germline, CDR1 is MDHEN and CDR2 SYDVKM. The CDR3 length is 14 residues. V was pared by 8 bases and J by 8 bases, with 10 bases of the junction left unmatched. Sequencing used immunoSEQ multiplex PCR; TCRdb keeps in-frame clones, though not all of them. This repertoire shows a few hundred thousand clones, just under 90% found once; its top ten account for about 6.2%. The clonotype originates from a man aged 55-75 years who had recovered from COVID-19. Sequences were obtained from peripheral blood. The chain recombines TRBV28 with TRBJ1-4; 8 nucleotides align to TRBD1. The CDR3 here is CASLRGLGREKLFF. The CDR3 DNA reads TGTGCCAGCCTCAGGGGGCTGGGACGCGAAAAACTGTTTTTT. The variable domain in full, with the rest retrieved from reference TRBV28 and TRBJ1-4, is DVKVTQSSRYLVKRTGEKVFLECVQDMDHENMFWYRQDPGLGLRLIYFSYDVKMKEKGDIPEGYSVSREKKERFSLILESASTNQTSMYLCASLRGLGREKLFFGSGTQLSVL.